This TCR beta chain was recorded in a study of cytomegalovirus exposure and HLA in healthy donors. CDR1 is SGHAT and CDR2 is FQNNGV in the germline V gene. The CDR3 is 15 amino acids. V lost 8 bases to trimming and J lost 0 bases, with 17 bases between them. Primers for the PCR totalled 60 Vbeta and 13 Jbeta. Clones were sequenced by immunoSEQ multiplex PCR, and TCRdb holds only the in-frame ones, with some missing. The repertoire holds 250,000 or so clones, with approximately 82% as singletons. This TCR derives from a woman aged 55-70 years in good health and CMV-seropositive. Sequenced material: PBMCs. This chain connects TRBV11-2 to TRBJ2-7; tentatively, D is TRBD1 (6 bases). CDR3 residues: CASGRRDTLSYEQYF. DNA for the CDR3: TGTGCCAGCGGACGCCGGGACACTCTCTCCTACGAGCAGTACTTC. Combining the CDR3 with reference TRBV11-2 and TRBJ2-7 gives the whole variable domain EAGVAQSPRYKIIEKRQSVAFWCNPISGHATLYWYQQILGQGPKLLIQFQNNGVVDDSQLPKDRFSAERLKGVDSTLKIQPAKLEDSAVYLCASGRRDTLSYEQYFGPGTRLTVT.